The sequence of this T cell receptor (beta chain) was determined in a study of T-cell reconstitution after alpha-beta-depleted transplantation in children. This CDR3 has 15 residues. The V end was cut by 2 bases, the J end by 4 bases, with 11 bases between. Germline assignment: CDR1 SEHNR and CDR2 FQNEAQ (reference sequence). This clonotype was counted at least ten times. For TCRbeta, the library was prepared with unique molecular identifiers. A single record per CDR3 protein comes from TCRdb applying MiXCR to the PCR reads. The profile shows around 450,000 distinct CDR3 sequences, approximately 42% of them singletons.

This TCR derives from a girl aged 2-10 years with aplastic anemia, due to receive a stem cell transplant. This rearrangement joins TRBV7-9 to TRBJ2-2; maybe TRBD1 (5 bases). Sequenced material: PBMCs, taken before TCRalphabeta/CD19-depleted stem cell transplant. This CDR3 is CASSLWQGGTGELFF. The DNA for the CDR3 is TGTGCCAGCAGCTTATGGCAGGGCGGCACCGGGGAGCTGTTTTTT. Variable domain in full (rest from reference TRBV7-9 and TRBJ2-2): DTGVSQNPRHKITKRGQNVTFRCDPISEHNRLYWYRQTLGQGPEFLTYFQNEAQLEKSRLLSDRFSAERPKGSFSTLEIQRTEQGDSAMYLCASSLWQGGTGELFFGEGSRLTVL.